This T cell receptor (beta chain) was recovered during a study of blood T cell repertoires in COVID-19. CDR3 length equals 16 residues. Trimming removed 0 bases at V and 0 bases at J, with 9 bases between. The germline gives CDR1 WSHSY, CDR2 SAAADI. Original processing notes: The authors estimated nucleated cell counts from reference gene primer amplification. Using immunoSEQ multiplex PCR, the repertoire was profiled, and TCRdb retains in-frame clones only, with some absent. The V and J calls and clone size are taken from that table; D and trimming were inferred from the DNA. The table includes some 76,000 clones, around 86% detected once.

This chain uses TRBV10-2 with TRBJ1-5; D not resolved. Source material: peripheral blood. The TCR was taken from a human donor in a cohort sampled during active COVID-19. The DNA for the CDR3 is TGCGCCAGCAGTGAGTCGGGGAGGTATAGCAATCAGCCCCAGCATTTT. Its translation is CASSESGRYSNQPQHF.